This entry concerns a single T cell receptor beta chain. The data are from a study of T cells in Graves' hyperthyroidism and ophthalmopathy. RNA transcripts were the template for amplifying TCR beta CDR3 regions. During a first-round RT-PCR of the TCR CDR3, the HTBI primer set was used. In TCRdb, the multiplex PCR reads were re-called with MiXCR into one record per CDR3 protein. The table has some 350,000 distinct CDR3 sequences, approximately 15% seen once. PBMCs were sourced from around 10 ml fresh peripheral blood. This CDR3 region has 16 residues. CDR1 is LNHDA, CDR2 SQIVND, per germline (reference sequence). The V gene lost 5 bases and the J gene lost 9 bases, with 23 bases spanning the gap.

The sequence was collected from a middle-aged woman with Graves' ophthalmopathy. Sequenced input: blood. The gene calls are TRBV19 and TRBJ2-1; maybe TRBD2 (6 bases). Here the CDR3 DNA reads TGTGCCAGTAGTGGCGGGATTGCTTCCCCGTCAAGTGAGCAGTTCTTC. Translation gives CASSGGIASPSSEQFF.